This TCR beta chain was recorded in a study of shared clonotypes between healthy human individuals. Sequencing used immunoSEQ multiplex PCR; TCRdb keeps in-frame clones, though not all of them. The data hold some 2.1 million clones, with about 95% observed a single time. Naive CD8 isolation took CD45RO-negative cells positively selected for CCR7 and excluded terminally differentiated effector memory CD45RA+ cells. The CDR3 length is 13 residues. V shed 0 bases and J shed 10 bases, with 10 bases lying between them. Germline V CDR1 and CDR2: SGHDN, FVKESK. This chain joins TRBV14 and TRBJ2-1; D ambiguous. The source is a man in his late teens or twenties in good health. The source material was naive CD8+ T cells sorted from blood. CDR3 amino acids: CASSQDRFSEQFF. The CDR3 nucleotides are TGTGCCAGCAGCCAAGACAGATTTTCGGAGCAGTTCTTC.